This T cell receptor beta chain was profiled in a study of T cells in Graves' hyperthyroidism and ophthalmopathy. Study outcomes and limitations: Progression to ophthalmopathy was predicted a median of roughly 6.5 months early. Most thyroid clonotypes with frequency above 0.001 were detected in blood.

Every diagnosis used clinical symptoms, serum thyroxine and TRAb, thyroid ultrasound and orbital computed tomography. Progressors' blood was drawn at hyperthyroidism diagnosis, before ophthalmopathy symptoms. TCR beta CDR3 regions were amplified from RNA. Researchers ran a first-round RT-PCR on the TCR CDR3 using the HTBI primer set. TCRdb re-called the multiplex PCR reads through MiXCR, storing one row per CDR3 protein. The sample has about 290,000 distinct CDR3 sequences, 10% to 15% seen once. Trimming stripped 3 bases from V and 7 bases from J, with 13 bases between. The V gene's germline CDR1 is SGHTA and CDR2 FQGNSA. There are 14 residues in the CDR3. This clonotype came up many times. Its antigen is as yet unknown.

The sequence was obtained from a woman under 40 with Graves' hyperthyroidism that later progressed to Graves' ophthalmopathy. V usage is TRBV7-2 and J usage is TRBJ2-4; no reliable D call. Sequenced input: blood. The DNA of the CDR3 is TGTGCCAGCAGCTTTGAATCCGTGGCGAACATTCAGTACTTC. This gives the protein CASSFESVANIQYF.